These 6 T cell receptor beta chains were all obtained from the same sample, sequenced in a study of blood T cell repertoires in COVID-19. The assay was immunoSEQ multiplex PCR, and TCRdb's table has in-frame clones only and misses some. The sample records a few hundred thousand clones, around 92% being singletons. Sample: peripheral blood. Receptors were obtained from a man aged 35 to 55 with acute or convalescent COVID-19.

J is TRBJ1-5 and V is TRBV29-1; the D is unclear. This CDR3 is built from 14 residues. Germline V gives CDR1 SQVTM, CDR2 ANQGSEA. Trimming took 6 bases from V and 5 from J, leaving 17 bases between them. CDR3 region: CSVAEGNIDQPQHF. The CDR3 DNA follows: TGCAGCGTGGCCGAGGGAAATATTGATCAGCCCCAGCATTTT.

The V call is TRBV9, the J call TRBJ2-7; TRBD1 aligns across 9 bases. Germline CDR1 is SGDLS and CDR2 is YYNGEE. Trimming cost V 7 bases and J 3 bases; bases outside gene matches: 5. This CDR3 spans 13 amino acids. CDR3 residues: CASGRDRVYEQYF. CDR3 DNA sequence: TGTGCCAGCGGCCGGGACAGGGTCTACGAGCAGTACTTC.

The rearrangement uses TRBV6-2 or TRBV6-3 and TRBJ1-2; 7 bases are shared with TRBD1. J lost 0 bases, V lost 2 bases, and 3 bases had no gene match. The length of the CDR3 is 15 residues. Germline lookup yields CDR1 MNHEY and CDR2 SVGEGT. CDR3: CASSYPGTANYGYTF. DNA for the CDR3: TGTGCCAGCAGTTACCCCGGGACAGCTAACTATGGCTACACCTTC.

The CDR3 spells CASSSDRGRYGELFF. The CDR3 DNA is TGTGCCAGCAGTTCGGACAGGGGGCGGTACGGGGAGCTGTTTTTT. The chain is built from TRBV27 and TRBJ2-2, with 11 bases identical to TRBD1. Trimming at V came to 4 bases and at J to 7 bases, leaving 5 bases not matched to a gene. The length of the CDR3 is 15 residues. The V gene's germline CDR1 is MNHEY and CDR2 SMNVEV (reference sequence).

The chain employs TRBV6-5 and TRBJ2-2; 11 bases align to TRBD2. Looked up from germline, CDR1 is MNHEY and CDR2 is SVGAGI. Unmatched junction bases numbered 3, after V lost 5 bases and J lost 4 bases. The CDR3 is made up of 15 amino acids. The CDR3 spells CASSRSGRGTGELFF. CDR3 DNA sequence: TGTGCCAGCAGTCGTAGCGGGAGGGGCACCGGGGAGCTGTTTTTT.

CDR3 bases: TGTGCCAGCAGTTTCAGTCTCTATGGCTACACCTTC. It codes for CASSFSLYGYTF. This sequence joins TRBV12-3 or TRBV12-4 and TRBJ1-2; D gene uncertain. The V and J ends lost 3 bases and 4 bases respectively, with 6 bases between them. The CDR3 length is 12 residues.